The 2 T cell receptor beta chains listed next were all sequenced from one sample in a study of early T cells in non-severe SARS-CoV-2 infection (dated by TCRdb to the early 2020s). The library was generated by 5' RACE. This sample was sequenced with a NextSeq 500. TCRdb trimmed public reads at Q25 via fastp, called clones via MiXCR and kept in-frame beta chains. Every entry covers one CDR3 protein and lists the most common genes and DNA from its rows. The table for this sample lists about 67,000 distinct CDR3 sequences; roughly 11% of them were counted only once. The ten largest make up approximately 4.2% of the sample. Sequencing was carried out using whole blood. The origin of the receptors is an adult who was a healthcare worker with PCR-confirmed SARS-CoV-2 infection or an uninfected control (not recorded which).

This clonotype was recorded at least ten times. The CDR3 DNA follows: TGTGCCAGCAGTCGACCGGGACTGAGCTCCTACGAGCAGTACTTC. This sequence encodes CASSRPGLSSYEQYF. This sequence joins TRBV6-2 or TRBV6-3 and TRBJ2-7; D is perhaps TRBD2 (6 bases). V was trimmed by 5 bases and J by 0 bases, leaving 14 bases between them. CDR3 length: 15 amino acids. Germline values: CDR1 MNHEY, CDR2 SVGEGT.

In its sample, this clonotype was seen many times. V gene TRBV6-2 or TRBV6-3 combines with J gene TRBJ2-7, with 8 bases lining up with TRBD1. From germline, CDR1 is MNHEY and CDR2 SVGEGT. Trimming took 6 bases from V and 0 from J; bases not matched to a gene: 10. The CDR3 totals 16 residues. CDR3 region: CASSRFRQGSSYEQYF. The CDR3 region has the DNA TGTGCCAGCAGCCGCTTCAGACAGGGGAGCTCCTACGAGCAGTACTTC.